This T cell receptor beta chain was identified during a study of T cell responses to AZD1222 COVID-19 vaccine (dated by TCRdb to 2020 to 2023). Looking at the study overall: AZD1222 recipients with second doses at about 4 weeks or about 12 weeks were pooled, because spike-specific TCR depth and breadth did not differ between schedules. A total of about 230 trial participants underwent TCR sequencing, of whom some 210 received two doses of AZD1222 and around 26 received two doses of the MenACWY control vaccine. Enrollment into the trials was organized by age into subgroups of 18-55, 56-69 and 70-plus years, and those subgroups contained roughly 150, 30 and 60 TCR-sequenced participants, respectively.

Concerning this clone: The specificity of this receptor is unknown. Within one base of it there is no much larger clone, and no base qualities were kept.

The CDR3 spans 16 residues, from the cysteine through the phenylalanine. Only the CDR3 DNA is retained, 48 bases long and in frame from the first base. At the junction V is shortened by 5 bases and J by 2 bases, with 13 bases in between. Via the germline V gene, CDR1 is SGHVS and CDR2 FQNEAQ. The CDR3 regions of human TCRbeta chains were analyzed by immunosequencing. On the authors' methods: TCRs in the repertoires were matched against a reference library of SARS-CoV-2-specific TCRs that had been generated with the MIRA antigen-specificity platform. Breadth meant the fraction of unique TCRs that were SARS-CoV-2-associated, whereas depth meant the fraction of total T cells that were SARS-CoV-2-associated. Using the MIRA data, every spike-specific TCR was mapped to the spike region that the TCR reacted to and assigned to either a CD4 or a CD8 class. Log10-transformed breadth and depth values were compared by one-way ANOVA with Sidak's multiple comparisons tests. TCRdb carries this immuneACCESS record with in-frame sequences only. Its versions omit some clonotypes, under half of them owing to an unresolved V gene in the studies checked, with the rest unexplained. The DNA gave D and trimming, while V, J and clone size come from that table. A total of about 130,000 clones appear in this sample, over 80% of them only once. The top ten hold 4.5% to 6% of the sample.

Sample time point, as interpreted from the label and publication: baseline before first vaccination. Samples from vaccinated people were obtained from the UK trials COV001 and COV002, which included a single-blind randomized controlled phase 2/3 trial of AZD1222 (ChAdOx1 nCoV-19) in healthy adults. For TCRbeta chain sequencing, PBMC samples from trial participants were taken at day 0 and at day 28 after the second dose. Study-wide conclusions, independent of this receptor: The 56-69-year group was small, and its depth increase did not reach significance, likely because of low power. The whole spike protein was spanned by vaccine-associated CD4 TCRs, and dominant responses were seen in regions 160-218 and 743-854. Only five or six AZD1222 recipients were SARS-CoV-2 seropositive at baseline, limiting conclusions about previously exposed vaccinees. Because no day 14 peak-response samples were available, the repertoires could be characterized only after the peak T cell response. A significant rise in spike-specific TCR breadth and depth was observed after two AZD1222 doses relative to day 0 and relative to MenACWY recipients. Reportedly, close to half of the unique spike-specific TCRs recognized epitopes lying outside the regions that are mutated in the B.1.351 and B.1.1.7 variants. Most participants were white British and females outnumbered males, and the authors suggested that clonal diversity may have been underestimated.

The sequence links TRBV7-8 to TRBJ2-6; the D segment could be TRBD1, given 5 matching bases. Sequences were derived from peripheral blood, sampled on day 0 of AZD1222 vaccination. The source is an adult in good health. CDR3 region: CASSEQGSPGANVLTF. The DNA reads as follows: TGTGCCAGCAGCGAGCAGGGAAGCCCTGGGGCCAACGTCCTGACTTTC.